A single sample is the source of the 11 T cell receptor beta chains below, sequenced in a study of T-cell memory formation after mild COVID-19. MiXCR, run by TCRdb on the 5' RACE reads, gives a single entry per CDR3 protein. This table has about half a million distinct CDR3 sequences, approximately 18% appearing once. Input material: PBMCs or a T cell subset sorted from them (not recorded which). These receptors were collected from an adult woman who had mild COVID-19 (a few samples of this study predate the infection). Cell type and time point are not known.

The chain has TRBV5-1 and TRBJ1-4, with 8 bases matching TRBD1. The CDR3 length is 14 residues. Germline loops: CDR1 SGHRS, CDR2 YFSETQ. V was clipped by 2 bases and J by 13 bases; unmatched bases: 10. CDR3 sequence (DNA): TGCGCCAGCAGCTTCGGACAGGGCCTCGGGGGACTGTTTTTT. Protein product: CASSFGQGLGGLFF.

This clonotype was counted a few times. The gene calls are TRBV20-1 and TRBJ2-7; D may be TRBD1 or TRBD2 (6 bases each). The CDR3 sequence is 15 residues long. CDR1 and CDR2 (germline): DFQATT, SNEGSKA (reference sequence). Trimming stripped 0 bases from V and 0 bases from J, with 12 bases between. CDR3 protein: CSARDYREASYEQYF. In nucleotides, the CDR3 is TGCAGTGCTAGAGATTACAGGGAGGCCTCCTACGAGCAGTACTTC.

This clonotype came up many times. V is TRBV7-9 and J is TRBJ2-1; 13 bases fit TRBD2. This CDR3 region has 15 residues. V trimming: 1 base; J trimming: 8 bases; junction bases outside the gene matches: 2. Germline V lookup: CDR1 SEHNR, CDR2 FQNEAQ (reference sequence). The chain's CDR3 is CASSLGLAGGYEQFF. The CDR3 DNA reads TGTGCCAGCAGCTTAGGACTAGCGGGAGGCTATGAGCAGTTCTTC.

This clonotype was found many times. The chain joins TRBV7-3 to TRBJ2-3; 15 positions agree with TRBD2. The CDR3 has 18 residues. With V trimmed by 3 bases and J by 2 bases, 6 bases remained unmatched. Germline CDR1 reads SGHTA; CDR2 reads FQGTGA. The CDR3 nucleotides read TGTGCCAGCAGCTTGGGACTAGCGGGAGGCCTTTTCACAGATACGCAGTATTTT. Its protein is CASSLGLAGGLFTDTQYF.

CDR3 residues: CASSLTRGENTEAFF. The CDR3 DNA is TGTGCCAGCAGCTTAACGCGGGGGGAGAACACTGAAGCTTTCTTT. This rearrangement joins TRBV7-2 to TRBJ1-1; tentative D call: TRBD1 (5 bases). The CDR3 covers 15 residues. V dropped 2 bases and J dropped 1 base, with 11 bases sitting between them. Germline V lookup: CDR1 SGHTA, CDR2 FQGNSA.

Only a few counts were recorded for this clonotype. V and J are TRBV24-1 and TRBJ1-2; D is possibly TRBD1 (6 bases). The V gene's germline CDR1 is KGHDR and CDR2 SFDVKD. The CDR3 loop spans 13 amino acids. Trimming cost V 4 bases and J 6 bases, with 11 bases left between them. The CDR3 region has the DNA TGTGCCACCAGTGACCCGCACAGGGATGGCTACACCTTC. Translated: CATSDPHRDGYTF.

The chain links TRBV12-3 or TRBV12-4 to TRBJ2-7; no firm D call. This CDR3 contains 15 residues. V lost 5 bases to trimming and J lost 2 bases, with 16 bases between them. The CDR3 DNA reads as TGTGCCAGCAGTCCTGGGAACAACCCGGCCTACGAGCAGTACTTC. It yields the protein CASSPGNNPAYEQYF.

The CDR3 coding sequence is TGTGCCATCTGGAGCGGAGCCGACAATGAGCAGTTCTTC. Protein sequence: CAIWSGADNEQFF. This chain joins TRBV10-3 and TRBJ2-1, with D tentatively TRBD2 (5 bases). Trimming cost V 8 bases and J 5 bases, with 13 bases left between them. Germline V gives CDR1 ENHRY, CDR2 SYGVKD. CDR3 length: 13 residues.

This clonotype showed up just a few times. The chain couples TRBV7-3 to TRBJ2-6, with 7 bases matching TRBD1. From germline, CDR1 is SGHTA and CDR2 FQGTGA. Losses at the gene ends were 3 bases for V and 2 bases for J; bases not matched to a gene: 7. The CDR3 is 17 residues long. The CDR3 nucleotides are TGTGCCAGCAGCTTTCGGACAGGAAATACTGGGGCCAACGTCCTGACTTTC. Residues: CASSFRTGNTGANVLTF.

This clonotype was picked up a small number of times. The chain links TRBV12-3 or TRBV12-4 to TRBJ2-1; 7 bases fit TRBD2. V trimming: 3 bases; J trimming: 8 bases; junction bases outside the gene matches: 13. CDR3 length equals 16 residues. The CDR3 DNA reads TGTGCCAGCAGTTTTCTGGGGACTACCCCTATGGATGAGCAGTTCTTC. Protein sequence: CASSFLGTTPMDEQFF.

In this sample, this clonotype turned up a few times. The rearrangement uses TRBV7-9 and TRBJ2-7, with D perhaps assigned TRBD1 or TRBD2 (5 bases each). The CDR3 totals 14 residues. Deletions cut 5 bases from V and 1 base from J, with 12 bases between. Germline V gives CDR1 SEHNR, CDR2 FQNEAQ (reference sequence). CDR3 sequence reads: CASSVRDHSYEQYF. The CDR3 region has the DNA TGTGCCAGCAGCGTCCGGGACCATTCCTACGAGCAGTACTTC.